The 30 T cell receptor beta chains given below trace back to one sample, sequenced in a study of cytomegalovirus exposure and HLA in healthy donors. The PCR used 60 Vbeta and 13 Jbeta primers. Data came from immunoSEQ multiplex PCR; TCRdb stores just in-frame clones and leaves some out. The table has around 130,000 clones, approximately 82% seen once. Sequencing input: PBMCs. Receptors originate from a boy aged 2-15 years in good health and CMV-seronegative.

The chain carries TRBV19 and TRBJ1-1; no clear D gene. V lost 1 base to trimming and J lost 4 bases, with 13 bases between them. This CDR3 is 15 amino acids long. Germline-derived CDR1 and CDR2 are LNHDA and SQIVND (reference sequence). CDR3 loop: CASSIGPVGSTEAFF. CDR3 nucleotide sequence: TGTGCCAGTAGTATAGGGCCGGTGGGCAGCACTGAAGCTTTCTTT. Using reference TRBV19 and TRBJ1-1 for the parts outside the CDR3, the full variable domain is DGGITQSPKYLFRKEGQNVTLSCEQNLNHDAMYWYRQDPGQGLRLIYYSQIVNDFQKGDIAEGYSVSREKKESFPLTVTSAQKNPTAFYLCASSIGPVGSTEAFFGQGTRLTVV.

The V gene is TRBV7-9, the J gene TRBJ2-2; 10 nucleotides line up with TRBD1. This CDR3 contains 15 residues. Germline CDR1 SEHNR, CDR2 FQNEAQ (reference sequence). The V and J ends lost 4 bases and 7 bases, in that order; junction bases with no gene match: 6. As DNA, the CDR3 is TGTGCCAGCAGCTACGGGACAGGGGAGGTCGGGGAGCTGTTTTTT. Amino acids: CASSYGTGEVGELFF.

This clone was seen only once. This rearrangement joins TRBV7-6 to TRBJ2-2, with 13 bases aligning to TRBD2. The trim removed 5 bases at V and 3 bases at J, leaving 9 bases unmatched. Germline V gene sequence: CDR1 SGHVS, CDR2 FNYEAQ. The CDR3 sequence is 18 residues long. CDR3 bases: TGTGCCAGCAGCCTACCCGGACTAGCGGGGGTGCACACCGGGGAGCTGTTTTTT. Translated: CASSLPGLAGVHTGELFF.

The chain has TRBV5-4 and TRBJ2-5; 12 bases line up with TRBD2. V shed 0 bases and J 2 bases; nucleotides not matched to a gene: 2. Germline CDR1 is SGHNT and CDR2 is YYREEE (reference sequence). The CDR3 loop spans 16 amino acids. CDR3 protein: CASSLAGLAGQETQYF. The CDR3 region has the DNA TGTGCCAGCAGCTTGGCTGGACTAGCGGGGCAAGAGACCCAGTACTTC. The full variable domain, completed using reference TRBV5-4 and TRBJ2-5, is ETGVTQSPTHLIKTRGQQVTLRCSSQSGHNTVSWYQQALGQGPQFIFQYYREEENGRGNFPPRFSGLQFPNYSSELNVNALELDDSALYLCASSLAGLAGQETQYFGPGTRLLVL.

The chain is built from TRBV5-1 and TRBJ1-6; a possible D gene is TRBD1 (5 bases). Trimming pared 1 base from V and 7 bases from J, leaving 12 bases between. Germline-derived CDR1 and CDR2 are SGHRS and YFSETQ. CDR3 length equals 15 residues. The DNA for the CDR3 is TGCGCCAGCAGCTTGAGCCAGGGAACGAATTCACCCCTCCACTTT. Translation gives CASSLSQGTNSPLHF.

In regard to this clone: Other DNA sequences in this specimen translate into the identical CDR3. The chain combines TRBV7-3 with TRBJ2-1; 11 positions match TRBD2. This CDR3 is built from 15 residues. Germline V lookup: CDR1 SGHTA, CDR2 FQGTGA. Germline trimming cut 5 bases from V and 7 bases from J; bases unmatched to any gene: 7. In DNA, the CDR3 is TGTGCCAGCAGCCCTCTAGCGGGGGGCCGAAATGAGCAGTTCTTC. Encoded protein: CASSPLAGGRNEQFF.

The chain recombines TRBV9 with TRBJ1-1, with D hard to call. This CDR3 has 15 residues. CDR1 SGDLS and CDR2 YYNGEE come from the germline V gene. Deletions cut 3 bases from V and 0 bases from J, with 12 bases between. CDR3 amino acids: CASSARGGLNTEAFF. CDR3 nucleotide sequence: TGTGCCAGCAGCGCCCGGGGAGGGCTGAACACTGAAGCTTTCTTT.

This clone was detected once. The chain combines TRBV29-1 with TRBJ1-1; a possible D gene is TRBD1 (5 bases). V was cut by 0 bases and J by 6 bases, with 5 bases left in between. Per the germline V gene, CDR1 is SQVTM and CDR2 is ANQGSEA. The CDR3 has 11 amino acids. The CDR3 protein is CSVEEGPEAFF. DNA of the CDR3: TGCAGCGTTGAAGAGGGGCCTGAAGCTTTCTTT.

This chain links TRBV7-9 with TRBJ2-3; 7 nucleotides line up with TRBD2. Germline values: CDR1 SEHNR, CDR2 FQNEAQ (reference sequence). The CDR3 runs to 15 residues. The J segment lost 4 bases and the V segment lost 1 base, leaving 5 bases of the junction unmatched. The CDR3 loop reads CASSLGARGADTQYF. CDR3 bases: TGTGCCAGCAGCTTAGGGGCACGGGGGGCAGATACGCAGTATTTT.

The V gene is TRBV4-1, the J gene TRBJ2-1; 11 bases fit TRBD2. In germline, CDR1 is MGHRA, CDR2 YSYEKL. Trimming at V came to 0 bases and at J to 10 bases, leaving 11 bases not matched to a gene. The CDR3 runs 17 residues. The CDR3: CASSQESTSGVGREQFF. CDR3 sequence (DNA): TGCGCCAGCAGCCAAGAGTCGACTAGCGGGGTGGGACGAGAGCAGTTCTTC.

The chain uses TRBV5-1 and TRBJ1-1; D perhaps matches TRBD1 (5 bases). V dropped 4 bases and J dropped 0 bases, with 19 bases sitting between them. The germline gives CDR1 SGHRS, CDR2 YFSETQ. The CDR3 loop spans 17 amino acids. CDR3 protein: CASSQGLTSPMNTEAFF. The CDR3 DNA reads as TGCGCCAGCAGCCAGGGACTGACCTCTCCCATGAACACTGAAGCTTTCTTT.

This clone was seen once. The genes are TRBV15 and TRBJ1-1; 7 bases are shared with TRBD1. CDR1 is LNHNV, CDR2 YYDKDF, per germline (reference sequence). V lost 0 bases and J lost 2; bases outside the gene matches: 3. The CDR3 has 15 amino acids. CDR3 protein: CATSRDLGGNTEAFF. CDR3 DNA sequence: TGTGCCACCAGCAGAGATCTAGGGGGCAACACTGAAGCTTTCTTT.

The chain couples TRBV5-1 to TRBJ2-3; a weak D match, TRBD1 (6 bases). Looked up from germline, CDR1 is SGHRS and CDR2 is YFSETQ. The V and J ends lost 4 bases and 2 bases respectively, with 17 bases between them. The CDR3 runs to 16 residues. The chain's CDR3 is CASSPYQGTSTDTQYF. For the CDR3, the DNA is TGCGCCAGCAGCCCGTACCAAGGGACATCCACAGATACGCAGTATTTT.

V is TRBV12-5 and J is TRBJ2-2; possibly TRBD2 for D (5 bases). V was clipped by 5 bases and J by 6 bases, with 13 bases between them. The CDR3 contains 14 residues. Germline CDR1 reads LGHNT; CDR2 reads FRNRAP. The CDR3 DNA reads as TGTGCTAGTGGTGTCAGCCTGGAGGCCGGGGAGCTGTTTTTT. It yields the protein CASGVSLEAGELFF.

This sequence joins TRBV7-2 and TRBJ1-2; D unclear. Trimming stripped 1 base from V and 4 bases from J, with 13 bases between. CDR1 is SGHTA and CDR2 is FQGNSA in the germline V gene. The CDR3 is 15 amino acids. The chain's CDR3 is CASSLVPGSGYGYTF. Here the CDR3 DNA reads TGTGCCAGCAGCTTAGTCCCGGGGAGTGGCTATGGCTACACCTTC.

This sequence joins TRBV12-5 and TRBJ2-7; no clear D gene. The CDR3 is made up of 12 amino acids. V was cut by 5 bases and J by 3 bases, with 8 bases left in between. The germline V gene has CDR1 LGHNT and CDR2 FRNRAP. DNA of the CDR3: TGTGCTAGTGGTCCGGGTCTCTACGAGCAGTACTTC. Its translation: CASGPGLYEQYF.

The chain is built from TRBV7-2 and TRBJ2-7; the match to TRBD2 covers 8 bases. After removal of 7 bases from V and 7 bases from J, the junction contained 9 bases not matched to a gene. Germline-derived CDR1 and CDR2 are SGHTA and FQGNSA. The CDR3 length is 13 residues. This CDR3 reads CASNAGGPGEQYF. CDR3 coding DNA: TGTGCCAGCAATGCGGGGGGCCCGGGTGAGCAGTACTTC.

The chain has TRBV4-3 and TRBJ2-5; 8 bases map to TRBD1. Germline V gene data show CDR1 as LGHNA and CDR2 as YSLEER. The V and J ends lost 4 bases and 2 bases, in that order; junction bases with no gene match: 12. CDR3 length equals 17 residues. The CDR3 region has the DNA TGCGCCAGCAGCCCAGGGGACAGGCCTCTGGGGCAAGAGACCCAGTACTTC. It encodes CASSPGDRPLGQETQYF.

The chain joins TRBV15 to TRBJ2-3; 8 bases are a match to TRBD2. CDR3 length: 15 residues. CDR1 and CDR2 from the germline V gene are LNHNV and YYDKDF (reference sequence). V was pared by 5 bases and J by 6 bases, with 10 bases of the junction left unmatched. CDR3 coding DNA: TGTGCCACCAGCGGCCCCGGGAGGGCCACGGATACGCAGTATTTT. Its translation is CATSGPGRATDTQYF.

The V gene is TRBV4-2, the J gene TRBJ2-1, with TRBD2 matching over 8 bases. Germline CDR1 and CDR2: LGHNA and YNFKEQ. The trim removed 0 bases at V and 6 bases at J, leaving 4 bases unmatched. CDR3 length equals 15 residues. The CDR3 nucleotides read TGTGCCAGCAGCCAAGAGACCGGGGGGGCCAATGAGCAGTTCTTC. This gives the protein CASSQETGGANEQFF.

The CDR3 nucleotides are TGTGCCAGCAGCTTCCGCAATCGGGGGGATGGCGAAAAACTGTTTTTT. As protein: CASSFRNRGDGEKLFF. V usage is TRBV21-1 and J usage is TRBJ1-4. TRBV21-1 is deemed a pseudogene. The CDR3 length is 16 residues.

The chain joins TRBV7-3 to TRBJ2-3, with 7 bases that match TRBD2. CDR1 is SGHTA, CDR2 FQGTGA, per germline. The V segment lost 5 bases and the J segment 4 bases; nucleotides outside the gene matches: 12. The CDR3 extends over 16 amino acids. This CDR3 is CASSPTGAGVADTQYF. Here the CDR3 DNA reads TGTGCCAGCAGCCCAACCGGGGCGGGAGTAGCAGATACGCAGTATTTT.

This clone was recorded once. The chain carries TRBV29-1 and TRBJ1-1, with D unclear. The CDR3 length is 12 residues. The germline V gene encodes CDR1 SQVTM and CDR2 ANQGSEA. Trimming shortened V by 1 base and J by 5 bases, and 8 bases separated the two germline ends. The CDR3 nucleotides are TGCAGCGTTGAAGTTCTTTCGACTGAAGCTTTCTTT. It yields the protein CSVEVLSTEAFF.

The CDR3 protein is CASVEGTGGSYQPQHF. Written as DNA, the CDR3 is TGTGCCAGCGTTGAAGGGACAGGGGGCAGTTATCAGCCCCAGCATTTT. The chain links TRBV6-6 to TRBJ1-5; TRBD1 matches at 12 bases. V lost 8 bases, J lost 5 bases, and 10 bases stayed unmatched. Germline lookup yields CDR1 MNHNY and CDR2 SVGAGI (reference sequence). CDR3 length: 16 residues.

V usage is TRBV4-3 and J usage is TRBJ1-2; no definite D call. The V gene's germline CDR1 is LGHNA and CDR2 YSLEER. The CDR3 is 16 amino acids. Trimming pared 0 bases from V and 0 bases from J, leaving 11 bases between. CDR3 sequence: CASSQDRWEPNYGYTF. The CDR3 region has the DNA TGCGCCAGCAGCCAAGATCGGTGGGAGCCTAACTATGGCTACACCTTC.

CDR3 nucleotide sequence: TGTGCCAGCAGCAAGACAGTGAACACTGAAGCTTTCTTT. Its translation is CASSKTVNTEAFF. J is TRBJ1-1 and V is TRBV9; possibly TRBD1 for D (5 bases). Trimming cost V 4 bases and J 0 bases, with 7 bases left between them. The CDR3 is 13 amino acids. Germline lookup yields CDR1 SGDLS and CDR2 YYNGEE.

J is TRBJ2-1 and V is TRBV7-3; 8 nucleotides line up with TRBD2. The trim removed 1 base at V and 5 bases at J, leaving 7 bases unmatched. The CDR3 spans 16 residues. Germline V gene sequence: CDR1 SGHTA, CDR2 FQGTGA. CDR3 nucleotides: TGTGCCAGCAGCTTAAATCTGGGACTAGAAAACAATGAGCAGTTCTTC. Residues: CASSLNLGLENNEQFF.

V gene TRBV11-2 combines with J gene TRBJ1-2; 9 nucleotides match TRBD1. V was pared by 0 bases and J by 8 bases, with 4 bases of the junction left unmatched. Germline CDR1 and CDR2: SGHAT and FQNNGV. The CDR3 runs to 14 residues. The CDR3 here is CASSLEQGAGGYTF. CDR3 coding DNA: TGTGCCAGCAGCTTAGAACAGGGGGCCGGAGGCTACACCTTC.

This clone was counted between two and nine times. Germline and junction disagree at one end, which may indicate a read error. This chain connects TRBV7-9 to TRBJ1-2; D is ambiguous. There are 17 residues in the CDR3. Germline V gene data show CDR1 as SEHNR and CDR2 as FQNEAQ (reference sequence). The chain's CDR3 is CSSSLATAGVESYGYTF. In DNA, the CDR3 is TGTTCCAGCAGCTTAGCTACTGCAGGCGTAGAATCCTATGGCTACACCTTC.

This clone was seen a single time. The CDR3 region is CASSDEDTGELFF. The CDR3 DNA reads TGTGCCAGCAGTGATGAGGACACCGGGGAGCTGTTTTTT. The chain joins TRBV6-4 to TRBJ2-2; the D is unclear. The V end was cut by 3 bases, the J end by 3 bases, with 5 bases between. The CDR3 contains 13 residues. The germline CDR1 and CDR2 sequences are MRHNA and SNTAGT.